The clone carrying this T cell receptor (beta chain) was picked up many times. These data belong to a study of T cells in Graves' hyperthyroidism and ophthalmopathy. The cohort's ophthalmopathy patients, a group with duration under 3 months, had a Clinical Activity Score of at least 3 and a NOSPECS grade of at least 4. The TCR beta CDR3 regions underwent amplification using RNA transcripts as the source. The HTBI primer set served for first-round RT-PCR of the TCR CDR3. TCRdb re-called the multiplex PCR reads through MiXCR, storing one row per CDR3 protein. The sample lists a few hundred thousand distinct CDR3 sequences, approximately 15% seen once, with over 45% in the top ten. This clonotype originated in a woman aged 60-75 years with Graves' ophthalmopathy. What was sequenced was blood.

The CDR3 loop is CATSKSGIGTEAFF. The CDR3 coding sequence is TGTGCCACCAGCAAGTCAGGGATAGGCACTGAAGCTTTCTTT. The chain carries TRBV15 and TRBJ1-1; D may be TRBD1 (5 bases). The CDR3 extends over 14 amino acids. Trimming removed 4 bases from V and 4 bases from J, with 13 bases in between. Germline CDR1 reads LNHNV; CDR2 reads YYDKDF (reference sequence).